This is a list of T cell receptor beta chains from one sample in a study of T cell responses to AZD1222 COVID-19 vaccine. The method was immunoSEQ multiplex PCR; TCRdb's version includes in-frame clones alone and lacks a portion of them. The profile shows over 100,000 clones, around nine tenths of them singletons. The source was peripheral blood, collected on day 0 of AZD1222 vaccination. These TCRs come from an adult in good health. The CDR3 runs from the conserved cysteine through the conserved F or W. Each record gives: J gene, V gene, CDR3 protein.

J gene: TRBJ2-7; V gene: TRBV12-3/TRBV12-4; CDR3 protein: CASSLAGAYEQYF
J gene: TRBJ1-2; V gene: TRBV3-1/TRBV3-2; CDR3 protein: CASSQDPGYGYTF
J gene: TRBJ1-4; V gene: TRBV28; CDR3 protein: CASRLYGGANEKLFF
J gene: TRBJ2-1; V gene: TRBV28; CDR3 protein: CASRKQGLEQFF
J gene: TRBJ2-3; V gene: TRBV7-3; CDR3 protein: CASSSSGAADTQYF
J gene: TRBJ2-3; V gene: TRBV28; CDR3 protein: CASLTGGISTDTQYF
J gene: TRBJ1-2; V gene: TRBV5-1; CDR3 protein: CASSLEGTPQYGYTF
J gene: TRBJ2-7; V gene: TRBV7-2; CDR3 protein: CASSPEQVSYEQYF
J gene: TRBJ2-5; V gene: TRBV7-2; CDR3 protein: CASSMDSVTQYF
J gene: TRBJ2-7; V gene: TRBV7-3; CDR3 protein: CASSLGPTNEQYF
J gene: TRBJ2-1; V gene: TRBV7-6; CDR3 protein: CASSLLNEQFF
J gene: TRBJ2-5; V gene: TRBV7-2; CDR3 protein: CASSRSGGIETQYF
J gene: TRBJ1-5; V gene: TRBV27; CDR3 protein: CASSLTWSNQPQHF
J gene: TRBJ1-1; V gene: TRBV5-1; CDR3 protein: CASSLERGLWPEAFF
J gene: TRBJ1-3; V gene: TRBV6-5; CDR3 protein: CASRDREARNTIYF
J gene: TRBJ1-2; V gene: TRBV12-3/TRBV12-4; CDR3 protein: CASSYHLYGYTF
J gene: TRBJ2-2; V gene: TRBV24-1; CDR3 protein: CATSDLRDGTGELFF
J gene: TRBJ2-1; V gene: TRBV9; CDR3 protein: CASSVMGTRDNEQFF
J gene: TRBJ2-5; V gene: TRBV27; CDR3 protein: CASSLFLAGMETQYF
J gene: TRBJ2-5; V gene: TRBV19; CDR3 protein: CASSIGGASTQYF
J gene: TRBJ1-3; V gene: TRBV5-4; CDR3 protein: CASSSLRDSPVGNTIYF
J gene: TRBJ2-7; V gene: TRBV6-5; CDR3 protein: CASSYSGYGTYEQYF
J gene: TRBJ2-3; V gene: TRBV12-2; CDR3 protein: CASRSPTSGPPKYF
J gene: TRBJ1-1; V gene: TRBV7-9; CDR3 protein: CATSSGMMNTEAFF
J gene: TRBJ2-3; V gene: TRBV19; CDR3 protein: CASSEQGKDTQYF
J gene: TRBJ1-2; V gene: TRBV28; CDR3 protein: CASKKTGSTYGYTF
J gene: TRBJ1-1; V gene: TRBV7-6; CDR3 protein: CASSSPTGGMNSEAFF
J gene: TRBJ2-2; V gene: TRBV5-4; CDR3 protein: CASSLGGTVANTGELFF
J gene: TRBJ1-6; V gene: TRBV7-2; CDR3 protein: CASSSQNPGYNSPLHF
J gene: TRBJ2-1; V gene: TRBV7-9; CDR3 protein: CASSPTGTSGRGNEQFF
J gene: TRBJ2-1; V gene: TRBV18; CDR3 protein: CASSPGGASYNEQFF
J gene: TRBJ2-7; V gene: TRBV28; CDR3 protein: CASSELGGYYEQYF
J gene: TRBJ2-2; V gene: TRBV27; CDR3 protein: CASTQDRSNTGELFF
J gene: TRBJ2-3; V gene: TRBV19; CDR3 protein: CASSIVRESTDTQYF
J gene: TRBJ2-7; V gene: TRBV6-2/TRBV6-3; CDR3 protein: CASSYVIESYEQYF
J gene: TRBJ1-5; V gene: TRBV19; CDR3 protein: CASSIDHRVRGNQPQHF
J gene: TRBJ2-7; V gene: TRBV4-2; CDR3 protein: CASSRLLAGGGSYEQYF
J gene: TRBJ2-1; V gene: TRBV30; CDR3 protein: CAWRSTYNEQFF
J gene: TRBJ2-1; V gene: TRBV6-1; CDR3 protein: CASTEWGSSYNEQFF
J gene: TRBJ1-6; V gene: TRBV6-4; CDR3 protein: CASSDGGHNSPLHF
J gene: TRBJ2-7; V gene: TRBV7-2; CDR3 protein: CASSAVGGPQEQYF
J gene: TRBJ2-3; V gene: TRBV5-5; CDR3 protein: CASSPPPGAGSTDTQYF
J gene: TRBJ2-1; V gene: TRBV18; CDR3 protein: CASSPIGDRGINEQFF
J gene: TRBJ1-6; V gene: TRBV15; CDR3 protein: CATSTRGNSPLHF
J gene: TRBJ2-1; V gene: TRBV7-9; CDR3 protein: CASSSGLAYYNEQFF
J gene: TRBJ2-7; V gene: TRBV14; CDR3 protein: CASSQGTPSYEQYF
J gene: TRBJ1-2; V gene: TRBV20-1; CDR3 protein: CSASLYGYTF
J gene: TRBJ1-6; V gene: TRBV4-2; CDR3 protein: CASSLTDSSNSPLHF
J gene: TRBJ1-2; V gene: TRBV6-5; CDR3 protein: CATRTVANYGYTF
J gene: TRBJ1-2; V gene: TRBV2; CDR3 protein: CASSGRLANYGYTF
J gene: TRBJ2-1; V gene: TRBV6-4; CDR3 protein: CASSRDGGYNEQFF
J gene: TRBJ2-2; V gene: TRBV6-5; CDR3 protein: CASRATGTGELFF
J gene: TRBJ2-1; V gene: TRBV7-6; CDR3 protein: CASSLGSSGGLNEQFF
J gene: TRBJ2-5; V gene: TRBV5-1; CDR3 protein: CASSLTGRQETQYF
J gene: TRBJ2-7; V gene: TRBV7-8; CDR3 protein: CASSRTSPYEQYF
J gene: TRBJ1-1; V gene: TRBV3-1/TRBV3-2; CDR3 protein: CASSVRQIRGTEAFF
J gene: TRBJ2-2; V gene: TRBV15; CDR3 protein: CATSRQGKRNTGELFF
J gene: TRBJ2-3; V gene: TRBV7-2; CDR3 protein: CASSPPAGGSGTQYF
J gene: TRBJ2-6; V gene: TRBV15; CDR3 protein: CATSSGTGQGANVLTF